Reported below is one T cell receptor beta chain. Living in under 30 US areas, the participants were between about 18 and 100 years of age. The sample is drawn from a study of blood T cell repertoires in COVID-19. Study at large: Italy, Spain and the United States were the sources of the convalescent and acute COVID-19 samples. T cells, B-cell-depleted T cells, or PBMCs provided the cDNA or gDNA that served as material.

Profiling relied on immunoSEQ multiplex PCR, and the TCRdb table lists in-frame clones only, not all of them. The profile shows some 140,000 clones, more than 70% of them singletons. The specimen was PBMCs or T cells enriched from blood (not recorded which). This TCR came from a man aged 35 to 55 with acute COVID-19.

CDR3 in DNA: TGTGCCAGCAGCGGACCGGGTGAAAAACTGTTTTTT. Amino acids: CASSGPGEKLFF. This sequence joins TRBV9 and TRBJ1-4, with D unclear. Trimming removed 3 bases from V and 7 bases from J, with 7 bases in between. Per the germline V gene, CDR1 is SGDLS and CDR2 is YYNGEE. The CDR3 totals 12 residues. The complete variable domain, with remaining parts taken from reference TRBV9 and TRBJ1-4, reads DSGVTQTPKHLITATGQRVTLRCSPRSGDLSVYWYQQSLDQGLQFLIQYYNGEERAKGNILERFSAQQFPDLHSELNLSSLELGDSALYFCASSGPGEKLFFGSGTQLSVL.